The rows below give T cell receptor beta chains drawn from one sample of a study of cytomegalovirus exposure and HLA in healthy donors. The data were produced by immunoSEQ multiplex PCR, yet TCRdb's version contains in-frame clones alone and is incomplete. The data contain 170,000 or so clones, more than 80% of them singletons. Sequencing used PBMCs. These receptors originate from a young man in good health and CMV-seronegative. Both conserved end residues are part of each CDR3. A D gene is named only where the DNA matches it firmly. Some rows have no size entry. The others give once, few or many, or a class for an expanded clone.

CASSLVRAEAFF TGTGCCAGCAGCTTGGTGCGGGCCGAAGCTTTCTTT TRBV5-8 once TRBJ1-1 12 NA
CASSADRGGIQETQYF TGTGCCAGCAGCGCAGACAGGGGGGGAATACAAGAGACCCAGTACTTC TRBV5-4 NA TRBJ2-5 16 TRBD1
CASSLKRAAEAFF TGTGCCAGCAGTTTAAAGAGGGCCGCTGAAGCTTTCTTT TRBV27 NA TRBJ1-1 13 NA
CASTVYQGADTQYF TGTGCCAGCACCGTATACCAGGGGGCAGATACGCAGTATTTT TRBV2 NA TRBJ2-3 14 TRBD1
CATTSVEGYEQYF TGTGCCACCACTAGCGTAGAAGGGTACGAGCAGTACTTC TRBV19 NA TRBJ2-7 13 TRBD2
CASSLGTGNYEQYF TGTGCCAGCAGCTTAGGGACAGGGAACTACGAGCAGTACTTC TRBV11-2 NA TRBJ2-7 14 TRBD1
CASSHTPDADSPLHF TGTGCCAGCAGCCACACGCCTGACGCGGATTCACCCCTCCACTTT TRBV11-2 NA TRBJ1-6 15 NA
CASSPRDTYGYTF TGTGCCAGCAGTCCCCGGGACACCTATGGCTACACCTTC TRBV2 NA TRBJ1-2 13 NA
CASSFLGHPGLATGDTQYF TGTGCCAGCAGTTTCTTGGGACATCCGGGACTAGCGACAGGTGATACGCAGTATTTT TRBV27 NA TRBJ2-3 19 TRBD2
CASSLVPGSPYEQYF TGTGCCAGCAGCTTAGTCCCAGGGTCCCCCTACGAGCAGTACTTC TRBV4-2 NA TRBJ2-7 15 NA
CASSLATRGKGNEQFF TGCGCCAGCAGCTTGGCAACCAGGGGGAAAGGCAATGAGCAGTTCTTC TRBV5-1 NA TRBJ2-1 16 TRBD1
CASSLRTGTGEKLFF TGCGCCAGCAGCTTACGGACAGGGACGGGGGAAAAACTGTTTTTT TRBV5-1 NA TRBJ1-4 15 TRBD1
CASSGTGGNEKLFF TGTGCCAGCTCCGGGACAGGGGGAAATGAAAAACTGTTTTTT TRBV18 NA TRBJ1-4 14 TRBD1
CASSGSGRTHEQFF TGTGCCTCATCGGGAAGCGGGAGAACCCATGAGCAGTTCTTC TRBV10-3 NA TRBJ2-1 14 TRBD2
CASSPGTSGTYEQYF TGCGCCAGCAGTCCCGGGACTAGCGGTACCTACGAGCAGTACTTC TRBV4-1 NA TRBJ2-7 15 TRBD2
CASSRLAGGPGETGELFF TGTGCCAGCTCACGACTAGCGGGAGGGCCAGGTGAAACCGGGGAGCTGTTTTTT TRBV18 NA TRBJ2-2 18 TRBD2
CASSRQGMNTEAFF TGTGCCAGCAGTCGACAGGGTATGAACACTGAAGCTTTCTTT TRBV2 NA TRBJ1-1 14 TRBD1
CSAQQGYEQYF TGCAGTGCCCAGCAGGGCTACGAGCAGTACTTC TRBV20-1 NA TRBJ2-7 11 NA